The 11 T cell receptor beta chains given below trace back to one sample, sequenced in a study of graft-versus-host responses after intestinal transplantation. Antigens for these TCRs are unknown. TCRdb's copy holds only in-frame clones and misses some; the assay was immunoSEQ multiplex PCR. Of under 100,000 clones listed, roughly 85% are singletons. This specimen consisted of unstimulated CD4+ T cells sorted from spleen or lymph node cells, obtained before intestinal transplant. The receptors stem from a human donor who received an intestinal transplant.

The chain joins TRBV15 to TRBJ2-1; D possibly corresponds to TRBD1 (6 bases). The CDR3 extends over 15 amino acids. Germline CDR1 is LNHNV and CDR2 is YYDKDF (reference sequence). V was trimmed by 1 base and J by 3 bases, leaving 10 bases between them. CDR3 in DNA: TGTGCCACCAGCAGAGCTGGGGACATCTACAATGAGCAGTTCTTC. This sequence encodes CATSRAGDIYNEQFF. The whole variable domain, filled in from reference TRBV15 and TRBJ2-1, reads DAMVIQNPRYQVTQFGKPVTLSCSQTLNHNVMYWYQQKSSQAPKLLFHYYDKDFNNEADTPDNFQSRRPNTSFCFLDIRSPGLGDTAMYLCATSRAGDIYNEQFFGPGTRLTVL.

The rearrangement links TRBV2 to TRBJ1-4; no reliable D call. Germline lookup yields CDR1 SNHLY and CDR2 FYNNEI. The CDR3 is made up of 14 amino acids. V gave up 0 bases and J gave up 6 bases, with 8 bases separating them. The CDR3 sequence is CASSEAAGYEKLFF. DNA for the CDR3: TGTGCCAGCAGTGAAGCAGCCGGGTATGAAAAACTGTTTTTT.

This clone was found once. The genes are TRBV29-1 and TRBJ2-5, with 7 positions matching TRBD2. Germline assignment: CDR1 SQVTM and CDR2 ANQGSEA. Trimming took 6 bases from V and 4 from J; bases not matched to a gene: 11. This CDR3 spans 14 amino acids. The CDR3 DNA sequence: TGCAGCGTCCGCCTCCGACTAGCAGGAGAGACCCAGTACTTC. Translating it yields CSVRLRLAGETQYF.

The chain is built from TRBV25-1 and TRBJ1-6; the D gene is possibly TRBD1 (6 bases). Trimming left V 8 bases short and J 9 bases short, with 23 bases between. The germline gives CDR1 MGHDK, CDR2 SYGVNS. The CDR3 is made up of 16 amino acids. CDR3 loop: CASGEVGAGKGSPLHF. As DNA, the CDR3 is TGTGCCAGCGGGGAAGTGGGGGCTGGTAAAGGTTCACCCCTCCACTTT.

J is TRBJ2-3 and V is TRBV5-5, with 7 bases matching TRBD2. CDR3 length equals 15 residues. V was clipped by 0 bases and J by 0 bases; unmatched bases: 1. Germline CDR1 is SGHKS and CDR2 is YYEKEE (reference sequence). Written as DNA, the CDR3 is TGTGCCAGCAGCTTGGGGCGGGGGAGCACAGATACGCAGTATTTT. Amino acids: CASSLGRGSTDTQYF.

This clone appeared a few times. The V and J genes are TRBV4-3 and TRBJ2-4; a weak D match, TRBD2 (5 bases). The CDR3 extends over 15 amino acids. CDR1 and CDR2 (germline): LGHNA, YSLEER. V was shortened by 3 bases and J by 1 base, with 10 bases between the two germline ends. The DNA of the CDR3 is TGCGCCAGCAGCCAGGAGGATATGGCCAAAAACATTCAGTACTTC. Translation: CASSQEDMAKNIQYF.

The V and J genes are TRBV29-1 and TRBJ1-1, with TRBD1 as a possible D gene (5 bases). The ends were cut back, 6 bases at V and 0 bases at J, with 11 bases in the middle. The CDR3 extends over 13 amino acids. Germline lookup yields CDR1 SQVTM and CDR2 ANQGSEA. Here the CDR3 reads CSVVRALNTEAFF. CDR3 in DNA: TGCAGCGTAGTCAGGGCCTTGAACACTGAAGCTTTCTTT. The complete variable domain, with remaining parts taken from reference TRBV29-1 and TRBJ1-1, reads SAVISQKPSRDICQRGTSLTIQCQVDSQVTMMFWYRQQPGQSLTLIATANQGSEATYESGFVIDKFPISRPNLTFSTLTVSNMSPEDSSIYLCSVVRALNTEAFFGQGTRLTVV.

The table lists this clone with a count of one. The rearrangement uses TRBV19 and TRBJ1-2; 10 bases agree with TRBD1. The CDR3 loop spans 12 amino acids. Trimming at V came to 7 bases and at J to 7 bases, leaving 3 bases not matched to a gene. Looked up from germline, CDR1 is LNHDA and CDR2 is SQIVND (reference sequence). The CDR3 nucleotides read TGTGCCAGTAAGACAGGGGGCTTTGGCTACACCTTC. It is translated as CASKTGGFGYTF.

The gene calls are TRBV28 and TRBJ2-7; TRBD1 aligns across 7 bases. CDR1 and CDR2 (germline): MDHEN, SYDVKM. Germline trimming cut 6 bases from V and 4 bases from J; bases unmatched to any gene: 6. CDR3 length: 13 residues. CDR3 sequence reads: CASSTGQDYEQYF. The CDR3, as DNA: TGTGCCAGCAGCACCGGACAGGATTACGAGCAGTACTTC.

In this sample, this clone turned up once. J is TRBJ2-2 and V is TRBV7-9, with 9 bases that match TRBD2. The junction had 4 bases not matched to a gene; V was cut back by 2 bases and J by 0 bases. The CDR3 spans 17 residues. CDR1 and CDR2 from the germline V gene are SEHNR and FQNEAQ (reference sequence). CDR3 residues: CASSLLAGTPNTGELFF. DNA of the CDR3: TGTGCCAGCAGCTTACTAGCGGGGACCCCGAACACCGGGGAGCTGTTTTTT.

The J gene is TRBJ1-6, the V gene TRBV7-9, with a weak D call TRBD1 (5 bases). The length of the CDR3 is 16 residues. Germline V gives CDR1 SEHNR, CDR2 FQNEAQ (reference sequence). Trimming removed 3 bases at V and 7 bases at J, with 16 bases between. CDR3 nucleotides: TGTGCCAGCAGCTTCAGGCAGGGAACGCTCAATTCACCCCTCCACTTT. Encoded protein: CASSFRQGTLNSPLHF.